This T cell receptor (beta chain) was identified during a study of blood T cells in healthy people across ages. Study outcomes and limitations: Getting older went along with TCR beta diversity per million T cells dropping roughly linearly.

PBMCs were isolated at a quantity of at least 7 million per sample. To note about this clonotype: Its specificity is unknown.

A second PCR of about 7 to 12 cycles used a sample-barcoded 5' primer and a J-beta primer mix. In TCRdb, the 5' RACE reads were re-called with MiXCR into one record per CDR3 protein. The profile shows 380,000 or so distinct CDR3 sequences, 45% to 60% of them singletons. The CDR3 covers 15 residues. The specimen sequenced was blood. This chain links TRBV21-1 with TRBJ2-1; the tabulated D call, TRBD2, remains unverified against the DNA. TRBV21-1 is shown as a pseudogene. The clonotype originates from a man aged 55 to 69 in good health. The CDR3 loop reads CARLLSSNGKNEQFF. The CDR3, as DNA: TGTGCCAGACTTCTCTCCTCCAACGGAAAGAATGAGCAGTTCTTC.